These T cell receptor beta chains were read from a single sample in a study of T cells expressing NK-cell markers. From the 5' RACE reads, TCRdb lists one entry per CDR3 protein and no DNA. This sample's table has fewer than 300,000 distinct CDR3 sequences. Material for sequencing was blood T cells: a sorted CD56 or NKG2C T cell subset, CD4+ or CD8+ T cells, or bulk PBMC T cells (not recorded which). These receptors were taken from a woman aged 18 to 75 in good health. The CDR3 runs from the conserved cysteine through the conserved F or W. The order of the fields is CDR3 length, J gene, V gene, CDR3 protein.

>17|TRBJ2-3|TRBV7-9
CASSWGLAGARTDTQYF
>15|TRBJ2-5|TRBV4-2
CASSQSLADQETQYF
>13|TRBJ1-1|TRBV9
CASSASLNTEAFF
>14|TRBJ2-3|TRBV7-9
CASSSPPSTDTQYF
>13|TRBJ2-5|TRBV20-1
CSARRSLGETQYF
>14|TRBJ2-7|TRBV18
CASSDREGTYEQYF
>16|TRBJ2-6|TRBV11-2
CASSPVTGVGANVLTF
>11|TRBJ2-7|TRBV29-1
CSVISSYEQYF
>18|TRBJ1-6|TRBV11-2
CASSLRGTGSSYNSPLHF
>14|TRBJ2-5|TRBV12-3/TRBV12-4
CASTLTGLFETQYF